This TCR beta chain was profiled in a study of CD8 T cells in ankylosing spondylitis. TCR beta libraries were made by quantitative 5'-RACE with molecular barcodes. Each CDR3 protein is one row after TCRdb ran MiXCR on the 5' RACE reads. This table holds fewer than 250,000 distinct CDR3 sequences, 30% to 40% found once. This CDR3 region has 14 residues. Germline CDR1 MNHEY, CDR2 SMNVEV (reference sequence). V lost 5 bases and J 1 base, leaving 11 bases between the germline ends. Study findings and constraints: The study looked at matched synovial fluid samples from ankylosing spondylitis patients. Disease-linked clones were reported to be significantly enriched there.

This clonotype was counted a few times. What it binds is unknown. This clonotype was sampled from a male donor with ankylosing spondylitis or in good health (not recorded which). V gene TRBV27 combines with J gene TRBJ1-1, with D hard to call. Material for sequencing was blood, either unsorted or a sorted T cell fraction (not recorded which). The CDR3 here is CASSRTPSNTEAFF. In DNA, the CDR3 is TGTGCCAGCAGTCGGACTCCGTCGAACACTGAAGCTTTCTTT.